The text below deals with one T cell receptor (beta chain). The specificity of this receptor is unknown. No base qualities exist here, and no much larger clone lies one base off it. This sample is drawn from a study of T cells after yellow fever vaccination (dated by TCRdb to the late 2010s). Context from the whole study: The SMART-Seq v4 Ultra Low Input RNA kit was used to prepare libraries from fractions with low cell numbers. The cohort comprised two healthy male donors, one aged 18 to 30 and one aged 30 to 40 years. Bulk PBMC replicates and cell subsets were isolated from blood drawn at multiple timepoints before and after both primary and secondary immunization. Bulk TCR alpha and beta repertoires were sequenced longitudinally to track T-cell clones before and after primary and booster YFV17D yellow fever vaccination.

The sequencing machine was an Illumina NovaSeq 6000. TCR cDNA was synthesized by 5'RACE template switching, which introduced a universal primer site and unique molecular identifiers. cDNA synthesis was primed from both the TCR alpha and TCR beta constant segments. Libraries were amplified in two PCR steps, with sample barcodes and sequencing adapters added in the second step. Libraries were sequenced on Illumina HiSeq 2500 (2x100 bp) or NovaSeq (2x150 bp). As for the authors' bioinformatics: Demultiplexing of reads and collapsing into UMI consensus sequences were performed with MIGEC, and V(D)J alignment was carried out with MiXCR. Vaccine-responding clonotypes were defined with edgeR using replicate PBMC samples, requiring FDR below 0.01 and a log2 fold change above 5 up to day 15. Each bulk clonotype received a CD4 or CD8 identity based on whether the sequenced CD4 or CD8 repertoire contained that clonotype at higher abundance. The public reads were quality trimmed at Q25 with fastp and then assembled into clones with MiXCR by TCRdb, keeping productive beta chains. Each entry is one CDR3 protein sequence, shown with its most common DNA and genes. The V and J calls were not made by the authors but by TCRdb's processing. The sample has 300,000 or so distinct CDR3 sequences on record, 7.5% to 9% of them singletons. About 3.5% of the sample rests with the top ten.

Explained via the paper, the treatment or condition label denotes: live attenuated yellow fever vaccine strain. A standard Ficoll-Paque protocol was used to isolate PBMCs from peripheral blood. Dynabeads CD4 and CD8 positive selection kits were used to isolate the CD4 and CD8 T-cell fractions. RNA was extracted with TriZol from bulk PBMCs, CD4 and CD8 fractions, and dextramer-positive and dextramer-negative fractions. The full study reports these points: After the booster, most clones that had expanded after primary vaccination were detected again (approximately 97% of CD4 and more than 80% of CD8), suggesting broad maintenance of memory. Computational filtering was needed because FACS-sorted repertoires could contain abundant contaminating clonotypes from the bulk population. The study included only a couple of donors, which limits how far the findings can be generalized. A small share of clonotypes was detected in both CD4 and CD8 compartments, with the overlap likely arising from convergent recombination. Compared with the primary T-cell response, the secondary T-cell response was weaker but faster, peaking on day 5 rather than day 15.

V is clipped by 1 base and J by 4 bases, and the sequence between their germline boundaries is 18 bases long. CDR1 LGHNA and CDR2 YSLEER were looked up in the germline V gene. From the cysteine up to the phenylalanine, the CDR3 has a length of 17 residues. Solely the CDR3 DNA is kept, with 51 bases framed from the first base. The receptor was isolated from a man aged 18-30 years who received the YFV17D yellow fever vaccine. The rearrangement joined TRBV4-3 to TRBJ2-3, with a weak D call of TRBD1 (6 bases match). The sequences come from CD4+ T cells sorted from PBMCs, collected 5 days after the yellow fever booster vaccination. The nucleotides read TGCGCCAGCAGCCAAGCATCGGTAGGGGACAAGTCAGATACGCAGTATTTT. The resulting protein is CASSQASVGDKSDTQYF.